The rows below give T cell receptor beta chains drawn from one sample of a study of shared clonotypes between healthy human individuals. Data came from immunoSEQ multiplex PCR; TCRdb stores just in-frame clones and leaves some out. The table lists roughly 850,000 clones, 96% of them singletons, with roughly 0.23% in the top ten. The sequencing input was naive CD8+ T cells sorted from blood. These receptors all come from a man aged 25 to 40 in good health. CDR3s include the opening cysteine and the closing phenylalanine or tryptophan. A D gene is named only where the DNA matches it firmly. Only some rows state a clone size, as once, few, many or a class for expanded clones.

size	D	V	J	CDR3	DNA
.	TRBD1	TRBV29-1	TRBJ2-7	CSVTYDRVHEQYF	TGCAGCGTTACATACGACAGGGTCCACGAGCAGTACTTC
.	.	TRBV9	TRBJ2-1	CASSVGLASGNEQFF	TGTGCCAGCAGCGTAGGACTGGCCTCGGGCAATGAGCAGTTCTTC
.	.	TRBV7-9	TRBJ2-3	CASSLDRTSTDTQYF	TGTGCCAGCAGCTTAGACAGAACAAGCACAGATACGCAGTATTTT
.	.	TRBV6-5	TRBJ2-7	CASRPDVMAYEQYF	TGTGCCAGCAGACCAGACGTTATGGCGTACGAGCAGTACTTC
.	.	TRBV10-2	TRBJ2-1	CASSEGQNKGYNEQFF	TGCGCCAGCAGTGAGGGTCAGAATAAGGGTTACAATGAGCAGTTCTTC
.	TRBD1	TRBV7-9	TRBJ2-1	CASARPRQGHNEQFF	TGTGCCAGCGCGAGACCGAGACAGGGCCACAATGAGCAGTTCTTC
.	.	TRBV5-1	TRBJ1-1	CASSPPSNRVTGTEAFF	TGCGCCAGCAGCCCGCCGTCCAACAGGGTAACCGGCACTGAAGCTTTCTTT
.	TRBD1	TRBV4-3	TRBJ1-1	CASSPNMVTGGPNTEAFF	TGCGCCAGCAGCCCCAACATGGTGACAGGGGGCCCTAACACTGAAGCTTTCTTT
.	TRBD2	TRBV11-2	TRBJ2-3	CASSFGGGAYLDTQYF	TGTGCCAGCAGCTTTGGGGGAGGGGCCTACTTGGATACGCAGTATTTT
once	.	TRBV30	TRBJ2-7	CALRGRDTSYEQYF	TGTGCCCTAAGGGGCCGGGACACTTCCTACGAGCAGTACTTC
.	TRBD2	TRBV7-6	TRBJ2-2	CASSLRTSGNTGELFF	TGTGCCAGCAGCCTCAGGACTAGCGGGAACACCGGGGAGCTGTTTTTT
.	.	TRBV6-5	TRBJ2-7	CASSSLAGYEQYF	TGTGCCAGCAGTTCCTTGGCGGGCTACGAGCAGTACTTC
.	.	TRBV5-4	TRBJ2-2	CASSISGGTGELFF	TGTGCCAGCAGCATAAGCGGAGGCACCGGGGAGCTGTTTTTT
once	TRBD1	TRBV7-9	TRBJ1-3	CASRGPLQGLTGNTIYF	TGTGCCAGCAGAGGACCATTACAGGGGCTTACTGGAAACACCATATATTTT
.	TRBD2	TRBV4-1	TRBJ2-7	CASSPTSGSTYEQYF	TGCGCCAGCAGCCCCACTAGCGGGAGCACCTACGAGCAGTACTTC
.	TRBD1	TRBV28	TRBJ2-7	CASSLNRGLYYEQYF	TGTGCCAGCAGTTTAAACAGGGGATTATACTACGAGCAGTACTTC
.	.	TRBV7-9	TRBJ1-1	CASSFGGDAFF	TGTGCCAGCAGCTTCGGGGGGGACGCTTTCTTT
.	.	TRBV28	TRBJ2-7	CASSFKGGSYEQYF	TGTGCCAGCAGTTTCAAGGGGGGAAGTTACGAGCAGTACTTC
.	TRBD1	TRBV13	TRBJ1-1	CASSFTEEGARTEAFF	TGTGCCAGCAGCTTTACAGAAGAGGGGGCACGGACTGAAGCTTTCTTT
.	TRBD2	TRBV19	TRBJ2-7	CASSRTLAGVEEQYF	TGTGCCAGTAGTAGAACACTAGCGGGAGTTGAAGAGCAGTACTTC
.	TRBD1	TRBV7-6	TRBJ2-2	CASSFSGGTGTGELFF	TGTGCCAGCAGCTTCTCGGGCGGGACAGGCACCGGGGAGCTGTTTTTT
.	.	TRBV27	TRBJ2-5	CASSPRTRQETQYF	TGTGCCAGCAGTCCCCGGACAAGACAAGAGACCCAGTACTTC
.	TRBD1	TRBV28	TRBJ2-3	CASSYQQGVPRPLTDTQYF	TGTGCCAGCAGTTACCAACAGGGGGTACCTCGTCCACTCACAGATACGCAGTATTTT
once	.	TRBV11-2	TRBJ2-3	CASSLVSGPVDTQYF	TGTGCCAGCAGCTTGGTATCCGGGCCTGTAGATACGCAGTATTTT
.	.	TRBV11-2	TRBJ1-1	CASRQQQNTEAFF	TGTGCTTCAAGACAACAGCAGAACACTGAAGCTTTCTTT
.	.	TRBV11-3	TRBJ2-3	CASSERTAGVDTQYF	TGTGCCAGCAGCGAGCGGACAGCTGGCGTGGATACGCAGTATTTT
.	.	TRBV5-6	TRBJ2-7	CASNIDSHEQYF	TGTGCCAGCAACATTGACAGCCACGAGCAGTACTTC
.	TRBD2	TRBV15	TRBJ2-1	CATSRRLADNEQFF	TGTGCCACCAGCAGAAGACTAGCGGACAATGAGCAGTTCTTC
.	.	TRBV27	TRBJ2-3	CASRLSTDTQYF	TGTGCCAGCCGATTAAGCACAGATACGCAGTATTTT
once	.	TRBV7-2	TRBJ2-3	CASSLAPQPGDTQYF	TGTGCCAGCAGCTTAGCACCGCAACCAGGCGATACGCAGTATTTT
.	.	TRBV27	TRBJ1-5	CASSRTNQPQHF	TGTGCCAGCAGTCGAACCAATCAGCCCCAGCATTTT
.	TRBD2	TRBV7-9	TRBJ2-1	CASSLRASGIYNEQFF	TGTGCCAGCAGCTTAAGGGCTAGCGGGATATACAATGAGCAGTTCTTC
.	TRBD1	TRBV7-9	TRBJ2-7	CASSLLGQGSYEQYF	TGTGCCAGCAGCTTACTCGGACAGGGTTCCTACGAGCAGTACTTC
.	.	TRBV10-3	TRBJ1-2	CAITADGYGYTF	TGTGCCATCACCGCGGACGGGTATGGCTACACCTTC
.	TRBD2	TRBV29-1	TRBJ2-1	CSVEVIEASGRRDEQFF	TGCAGCGTTGAAGTTATCGAAGCTAGCGGGAGAAGGGATGAGCAGTTCTTC
.	TRBD2	TRBV7-8	TRBJ2-5	CASAPSGRAEETQYF	TGTGCCAGCGCCCCTAGCGGGAGGGCAGAAGAGACCCAGTACTTC
.	.	TRBV7-6	TRBJ1-1	CASSLGPRGLNTEAFF	TGTGCCAGCAGCTTAGGCCCTCGGGGGCTGAACACTGAAGCTTTCTTT
.	.	TRBV4-1	TRBJ2-3	CASSQHNTDTQYF	TGCGCCAGCAGCCAACATAACACAGATACGCAGTATTTT
.	.	TRBV13	TRBJ2-7	CASSSNSGASISYEQYF	TGTGCCAGCAGCTCCAACTCGGGGGCCTCTATCTCCTACGAGCAGTACTTC
.	.	TRBV19	TRBJ1-5	CASSMESNQPQHF	TGTGCCAGTAGTATGGAAAGCAATCAGCCCCAGCATTTT
.	TRBD2	TRBV6-1	TRBJ2-1	CASSEWGLAGASVYNEQFF	TGTGCCAGCAGTGAATGGGGACTAGCGGGAGCCTCCGTTTACAATGAGCAGTTCTTC
.	.	TRBV29-1	TRBJ1-5	CSVLSGDSNQPQHF	TGCAGCGTTCTCTCAGGGGATAGCAATCAGCCCCAGCATTTT
.	.	TRBV7-2	TRBJ2-1	CASSFLLLDEQFF	TGTGCCAGCAGCTTCTTACTATTGGATGAGCAGTTCTTC
.	.	TRBV7-9	TRBJ2-1	CASSSGVEQFF	TGTGCCAGCAGCTCGGGAGTTGAGCAGTTCTTC
.	TRBD1	TRBV7-2	TRBJ2-3	CASSLFVRGTGEDTQYF	TGTGCCAGCAGCTTATTCGTCCGGGGGACAGGGGAAGATACGCAGTATTTT
.	.	TRBV27	TRBJ1-2	CATRTEFYGYTF	TGTGCCACCAGGACAGAGTTCTATGGCTACACCTTC
.	TRBD2	TRBV2	TRBJ2-5	CASSGSFETSDLETQYF	TGTGCCAGCAGTGGTTCTTTCGAAACTAGCGATCTGGAGACCCAGTACTTC
once	.	TRBV6-1	TRBJ1-3	CASSEDSFSGNTIYF	TGTGCCAGCAGCGAAGACAGTTTCTCTGGAAACACCATATATTTT
.	.	TRBV7-9	TRBJ2-7	CASSSSTGWYGYEQYF	TGTGCCAGCAGCTCATCAACAGGGTGGTACGGCTACGAGCAGTACTTC
.	TRBD1	TRBV7-9	TRBJ2-7	CASSPPEGASYEQYF	TGTGCCAGCAGCCCACCCGAGGGGGCTAGCTACGAGCAGTACTTC
.	TRBD1	TRBV18	TRBJ2-7	CASSPSGGLTYEQYF	TGTGCCAGCTCACCATCAGGGGGTCTAACCTACGAGCAGTACTTC
.	.	TRBV5-6	TRBJ2-7	CASSSEKGPRHYEQYF	TGTGCCAGCAGCTCGGAGAAGGGACCGCGACACTACGAGCAGTACTTC
.	TRBD2	TRBV5-1	TRBJ2-1	CASSLANGGRVFNEQFF	TGCGCCAGCAGCTTGGCCAACGGCGGGAGAGTTTTCAATGAGCAGTTCTTC
once	.	TRBV6-5	TRBJ2-2	CASSYMDTGELFF	TGTGCCAGCAGTTACATGGACACCGGGGAGCTGTTTTTT
.	.	TRBV27	TRBJ2-2	CATGATGELFF	TGTGCCACCGGGGCCACCGGGGAGCTGTTTTTT